The next 26 T cell receptor beta chains were all read from a single sample in a study of T cell responses to AZD1222 COVID-19 vaccine. The data were produced by immunoSEQ multiplex PCR, yet TCRdb's version contains in-frame clones alone and is incomplete. The table shows roughly 110,000 clones, with roughly four fifths occurring only once. Sample: peripheral blood, taken on day 0 of AZD1222 vaccination. The receptors shown here come from an adult in good health.

The rearrangement links TRBV7-9 to TRBJ1-6; D is possibly TRBD1 (6 bases). The CDR3 runs to 19 residues. The germline gives CDR1 SEHNR, CDR2 FQNEAQ (reference sequence). The germline V and J ends were trimmed by 2 bases and 0 bases, with 17 bases remaining between them. CDR3 region: CASSLQLRDKSSYNSPLHF. The CDR3 region has the DNA TGTGCCAGCAGCTTACAGCTTAGGGACAAAAGCTCCTATAATTCACCCCTCCACTTT.

The DNA for the CDR3 is TGTGCCAGCAGCTTAGCACTCTCCGGATGGAATGAGCAGTTCTTC. Protein: CASSLALSGWNEQFF. The rearrangement uses TRBV11-2 and TRBJ2-1; D gene unclear. Trimming stripped 1 base from V and 7 bases from J, with 14 bases between. CDR3 length: 15 residues. Germline lookup yields CDR1 SGHAT and CDR2 FQNNGV.

The chain joins TRBV6-5 to TRBJ2-5, with TRBD1 as a possible D gene (5 bases). The CDR3 is made up of 13 amino acids. Looked up from germline, CDR1 is MNHEY and CDR2 is SVGAGI. Between the trimmed V and J ends, which lost 8 bases and 3 bases, there was a span of 13 bases. CDR3 region: CASSGHSKETQYF. The CDR3 DNA reads TGTGCCAGCTCAGGACACTCCAAAGAGACCCAGTACTTC.

The table lists this clone with a few counts. V usage is TRBV2 and J usage is TRBJ1-4; D not certain. CDR3 length: 15 amino acids. The V gene lost 7 bases and the J gene lost 5 bases, with 17 bases spanning the gap. The V gene's germline CDR1 is SNHLY and CDR2 FYNNEI. CDR3 residues: CASTPEGSRNEKLFF. CDR3 sequence (DNA): TGTGCCAGCACTCCGGAAGGCAGCAGAAATGAAAAACTGTTTTTT.

This chain connects TRBV6-5 to TRBJ1-2; 12 bases align to TRBD1. With V trimmed by 8 bases and J by 5 bases, 3 bases remained unmatched. Germline CDR1 and CDR2: MNHEY and SVGAGI. This CDR3 spans 13 amino acids. CDR3 nucleotide sequence: TGTGCCAGCGCGGGACAGGGGGCTTATGGCTACACCTTC. The encoded protein is CASAGQGAYGYTF.

The rearrangement links TRBV10-3 to TRBJ1-1; the D is unclear. The CDR3 runs to 12 residues. Trimming stripped 6 bases from V and 11 bases from J, with 16 bases between. CDR1 and CDR2 from the germline V gene are ENHRY and SYGVKD. The CDR3 loop reads CAISKSGMEAFF. The CDR3, as DNA: TGTGCCATCAGCAAGTCTGGAATGGAGGCTTTCTTT.

The chain has TRBV29-1 and TRBJ2-1; 11 bases line up with TRBD2. The length of the CDR3 is 13 residues. CDR1 and CDR2 (germline): SQVTM, ANQGSEA. V was clipped by 7 bases and J by 5 bases; unmatched bases: 4. CDR3 protein: CSAGLAAHNEQFF. In nucleotides, the CDR3 is TGCAGCGCGGGACTAGCGGCCCACAATGAGCAGTTCTTC.

The chain joins TRBV15 to TRBJ1-1, with D maybe TRBD1 (6 bases). The CDR3 covers 13 residues. Trimming stripped 6 bases from V and 2 bases from J, with 10 bases between. The germline V gene encodes CDR1 LNHNV and CDR2 YYDKDF (reference sequence). The CDR3: CATRNRENTEAFF. The CDR3 coding sequence is TGTGCCACCAGAAACAGGGAAAACACTGAAGCTTTCTTT.

The rearrangement links TRBV6-5 to TRBJ1-1, with 10 nucleotides matching TRBD1. CDR3 length: 11 residues. Germline V CDR1 and CDR2: MNHEY, SVGAGI. The J segment lost 11 bases and the V segment lost 6 bases, leaving 3 bases of the junction unmatched. CDR3 sequence reads: CASSRQGAAFF. The CDR3 bases are TGTGCCAGCAGCAGACAGGGGGCGGCTTTCTTT.

The gene calls are TRBV6-5 and TRBJ1-2; no firm D call. CDR3 length equals 14 residues. The germline V gene has CDR1 MNHEY and CDR2 SVGAGI. Deletions cut 0 bases from V and 8 bases from J, with 13 bases between. CDR3 in amino acids: CASSYSLDRGGYTF. The CDR3 region has the DNA TGTGCCAGCAGTTACTCTCTCGATCGGGGAGGCTACACCTTC.

The V gene is TRBV25-1, the J gene TRBJ1-3; perhaps TRBD1 as D (6 bases). The V gene lost 1 base and the J gene lost 4 bases, with 14 bases spanning the gap. This CDR3 contains 16 residues. Per germline, CDR1 MGHDK and CDR2 SYGVNS. The CDR3 reads CASSESSAGVGNTIYF. DNA of the CDR3: TGTGCCAGCAGTGAATCATCGGCAGGGGTCGGAAACACCATATATTTT.

The rearrangement joins TRBV4-3 to TRBJ2-4; 7 bases map to TRBD2. Germline values: CDR1 LGHNA, CDR2 YSLEER. V was clipped by 3 bases and J by 11 bases; unmatched bases: 10. The CDR3 covers 14 residues. In nucleotides, the CDR3 is TGCGCCAGCAGCCAGGGAACTACTAGCGAAGTTCAGTACTTC. Residues: CASSQGTTSEVQYF.

This chain joins TRBV9 and TRBJ2-7; maybe TRBD2 (6 bases). From germline, CDR1 is SGDLS and CDR2 YYNGEE. The CDR3 spans 14 residues. Deletions cut 0 bases from V and 3 bases from J, with 10 bases between. The CDR3 sequence: CASSVDSGDYEQYF. CDR3 DNA: TGTGCCAGCAGCGTAGACTCGGGAGACTACGAGCAGTACTTC.

This chain connects TRBV28 to TRBJ2-2; D is uncertain. V was clipped by 8 bases and J by 0 bases, with 7 bases between them. The CDR3 is 13 amino acids. Germline assignment: CDR1 MDHEN and CDR2 SYDVKM. The CDR3 sequence: CASGITNTGELFF. CDR3 nucleotide sequence: TGTGCCAGCGGGATTACGAACACCGGGGAGCTGTTTTTT.

In its sample, this clone was seen once. The chain is built from TRBV18 and TRBJ2-7; 11 positions agree with TRBD1. CDR3 size: 15 residues. Trimming removed 2 bases from V and 2 bases from J; junction bases left unmatched: 2. CDR1 and CDR2 (germline): KGHSH, LQKENI. CDR3 nucleotides: TGTGCCAGCTCACCAGGGACAGGGGGAACCTACGAGCAGTACTTC. Protein sequence: CASSPGTGGTYEQYF.

This chain joins TRBV9 and TRBJ2-7, with 7 bases that match TRBD2. This CDR3 is built from 13 residues. J gave up 6 bases and V 2 bases, and 5 bases lay outside the gene matches. Germline assignment: CDR1 SGDLS and CDR2 YYNGEE. For the CDR3, the DNA is TGTGCCAGCAGCGTCGCACTAGCGCCCGAGCAGTACTTC. The encoded protein is CASSVALAPEQYF.

The chain has TRBV24-1 and TRBJ2-2, with TRBD1 matching over 7 bases. CDR1 and CDR2 (germline): KGHDR, SFDVKD. The CDR3 totals 15 residues. Losses at the gene ends were 3 bases for V and 3 bases for J; bases not matched to a gene: 3. CDR3 region: CATSDPGTDTGELFF. As DNA, the CDR3 is TGTGCCACCAGTGATCCTGGGACAGACACCGGGGAGCTGTTTTTT.

The chain recombines TRBV10-3 with TRBJ2-7; TRBD2 aligns across 8 bases. This CDR3 has 15 residues. After removal of 6 bases from V and 7 bases from J, the junction contained 14 bases not matched to a gene. CDR1 and CDR2 from the germline V gene are ENHRY and SYGVKD. In DNA, the CDR3 is TGTGCCATCAGGGCGTCCCCGGGAGGGCTCGGTGAGCAGTACTTC. This sequence encodes CAIRASPGGLGEQYF.

This clone was seen once. This chain connects TRBV6-1 to TRBJ2-1; tentatively, D is TRBD1 or TRBD2 (6 bases each). Trimming stripped 2 bases from V and 9 bases from J, with 17 bases between. Germline V lookup: CDR1 MNHNS, CDR2 SASEGT. The CDR3 extends over 15 amino acids. For the CDR3, the DNA is TGTGCCAGCAGTGAATACGGGGGCGCAGGCGGTGAGCAGTTCTTC. Amino acid sequence: CASSEYGGAGGEQFF.

The V and J genes are TRBV28 and TRBJ1-6; 9 nucleotides align to TRBD1. The germline CDR1 and CDR2 sequences are MDHEN and SYDVKM. With 8 bases clipped from V and 7 bases from J, the junction kept 12 bases outside the gene matches. The CDR3 covers 16 residues. CDR3 loop: CASAAPGTGRNSPLHF. CDR3 DNA: TGTGCCAGCGCCGCCCCCGGGACAGGGCGCAATTCACCCCTCCACTTT.

The chain recombines TRBV10-3 with TRBJ1-1; the D gene is possibly TRBD1 (5 bases). The CDR3 has 12 amino acids. The germline gives CDR1 ENHRY, CDR2 SYGVKD. The ends were cut back, 5 bases at V and 5 bases at J, with 9 bases in the middle. The CDR3 DNA follows: TGTGCCATCAGTAGAGGGGCAACTGAAGCTTTCTTT. Encoded protein: CAISRGATEAFF.

J is TRBJ2-7 and V is TRBV6-5; 8 positions agree with TRBD1. The junction had 11 bases not matched to a gene; V was cut back by 0 bases and J by 7 bases. This CDR3 spans 16 amino acids. CDR1 and CDR2 from the germline V gene are MNHEY and SVGAGI. CDR3 amino acids: CASSYSNPGGAGEQYF. The CDR3, as DNA: TGTGCCAGCAGTTACTCGAACCCAGGGGGCGCGGGGGAGCAGTACTTC.

The rearrangement links TRBV6-5 to TRBJ1-1; the D gene is possibly TRBD1 (5 bases). V lost 7 bases and J 8 bases, leaving 14 bases between the germline ends. This CDR3 contains 12 residues. CDR1 MNHEY and CDR2 SVGAGI come from the germline V gene. The CDR3 DNA sequence: TGTGCCAGCAACCGGGGGTTGGGGGAAGCTTTCTTT. As protein: CASNRGLGEAFF.

For this clone: A junction boundary mismatches the germline segment, possibly from a read error. The J gene is TRBJ2-1, the V gene TRBV7-7; no firm D call. The CDR3 has 14 amino acids. CDR1 and CDR2 from the germline V gene are SSHAT and FNYEAQ (reference sequence). Written as DNA, the CDR3 is TGTGCTAGCAGCTTAGTAGCTCAAGGCAATGAGCAGTTCTTC. This codes for CASSLVAQGNEQFF.

This chain connects TRBV19 to TRBJ2-7; D may be TRBD1 (6 bases). The CDR3 is made up of 15 amino acids. Trimming removed 3 bases at V and 1 base at J, with 13 bases between. Germline CDR1 and CDR2: LNHDA and SQIVND (reference sequence). CDR3 in amino acids: CASSIRTEPSYEQYF. The CDR3 nucleotides read TGTGCCAGTAGTATTCGGACAGAACCTTCCTACGAGCAGTACTTC.

Ten or more counts support this clone. This chain links TRBV25-1 with TRBJ1-3; no clear D gene. The CDR3 loop spans 14 amino acids. The V gene's germline CDR1 is MGHDK and CDR2 SYGVNS. V shed 4 bases and J shed 1 base, with 8 bases lying between them. CDR3 amino acids: CASSVGSSGNTIYF. CDR3 DNA sequence: TGTGCCAGCAGTGTTGGGTCGTCTGGAAACACCATATATTTT.